This entry describes one T cell receptor (beta chain). What it recognizes is unknown. The time point denotes: patch test 1, 2 weeks after DPC sensitization. The treatment is: therapeutic diphenylcyclopropenone sensitization with weekly scalp DPC. Unfractionated whole blood was the source from which total RNA was extracted. Germline CDR1 and CDR2: SGHKS and YYEKEE (reference sequence). Trimming at V came to 2 bases and at J to 6 bases, leaving 5 bases not matched to a gene. CDR3 length equals 15 residues. The data belong to a study of human T cells and chemical hapten exposure. Study-level results: The formation of large CDR3 similarity clusters by expanded TCRs significantly exceeded that of controls.

Separate cDNA molecules received unique molecular identifiers, which the library attached to them. TCRdb re-called the RACE reads with MiXCR, one entry per CDR3 protein. The data show about 340,000 distinct CDR3 sequences, around 7% seen once. Sequences were derived from whole blood, sampled in connection with sensitization to the hapten diphenylcyclopropenone (DPC). The J gene is TRBJ1-6, the V gene TRBV5-5; 7 bases match TRBD1. The receptor comes from a woman in her late teens or twenties with alopecia areata. Some clones in this sample may be carry-over from other donors' samples. The CDR3 nucleotides are TGTGCCAGCAGCTTTGGGACAGCTCTTAATTCACCCCTCCACTTT. The encoded protein is CASSFGTALNSPLHF.